The 20 T cell receptor beta chains reported below all come from one sample, sequenced in a study of PD-1 blockade in classical Hodgkin lymphoma. The assay was immunoSEQ multiplex PCR, and TCRdb's table has in-frame clones only and misses some. The sample contains under 80,000 clones, about 64% of which appear only once. Every one of the patients relapsed after autologous stem cell transplantation (brentuximab vedotin exposure was variable). The material was peripheral blood mononuclear cells (PBMCs), obtained before the second cycle of nivolumab. Receptors were obtained from a human donor with classical Hodgkin lymphoma.

This chain connects TRBV6-5 to TRBJ1-1, with D unclear. V was pared by 0 bases and J by 4 bases, with 15 bases between. Per the germline V gene, CDR1 is MNHEY and CDR2 is SVGAGI. This CDR3 spans 16 amino acids. Here the CDR3 DNA reads TGTGCCAGCAGTTACTCGATTTTTGGGCAGAGCACTGAAGCTTTCTTT. Its protein is CASSYSIFGQSTEAFF.

The chain joins TRBV19 to TRBJ1-1, with D unresolved. This CDR3 is 16 amino acids long. CDR1 LNHDA and CDR2 SQIVND come from the germline V gene (reference sequence). The V end lost 1 base, the J end lost 7 bases, and 19 bases lay between the germline ends. CDR3 sequence (DNA): TGTGCCAGTAGTATAGGAGGTCGGGCAGTTGAAGGTGAAGCTTTCTTT. Amino acids: CASSIGGRAVEGEAFF.

This clone appeared once. This rearrangement joins TRBV7-6 to TRBJ2-1, with 14 bases that match TRBD2. The CDR3 contains 16 residues. Germline assignment: CDR1 SGHVS and CDR2 FNYEAQ. After removal of 3 bases from V and 7 bases from J, the junction contained 5 bases not matched to a gene. CDR3 sequence: CASSLEGLAGANEQFF. CDR3 bases: TGTGCCAGCAGCTTGGAGGGACTAGCGGGAGCAAATGAGCAGTTCTTC.

This clone was picked up one time. The gene calls are TRBV19 and TRBJ2-1; 10 bases map to TRBD2. V lost 1 base to trimming and J lost 7 bases; unmatched junction nucleotides: 4. CDR3 length: 15 amino acids. CDR1 LNHDA and CDR2 SQIVND come from the germline V gene (reference sequence). In DNA, the CDR3 is TGTGCCAGTAGTATAGCAGCGGGGGGGTGGAATGAGCAGTTCTTC. Its protein product is CASSIAAGGWNEQFF. Combining the CDR3 with reference TRBV19 and TRBJ2-1 gives the whole variable domain DGGITQSPKYLFRKEGQNVTLSCEQNLNHDAMYWYRQDPGQGLRLIYYSQIVNDFQKGDIAEGYSVSREKKESFPLTVTSAQKNPTAFYLCASSIAAGGWNEQFFGPGTRLTVL.

This clone was counted between two and nine times. Here the CDR3 DNA reads TGTGCCATCAAAGGGGACACTGTTAACACTGAAGCTTTCTTT. Its protein product is CAIKGDTVNTEAFF. V usage is TRBV10-3 and J usage is TRBJ1-1; TRBD1 is a possible D gene (6 bases). Germline CDR1 is ENHRY and CDR2 is SYGVKD. V dropped 7 bases and J dropped 2 bases, with 14 bases sitting between them. There are 14 residues in the CDR3.

This clone appeared once. V is TRBV7-9 and J is TRBJ1-1; unclear D gene. Germline CDR1 SEHNR, CDR2 FQNEAQ (reference sequence). V was trimmed by 0 bases and J by 3 bases, leaving 8 bases between them. This CDR3 is built from 14 residues. In nucleotides, the CDR3 is TGTGCCAGCAGCTTAGCAGTGGGGTACACTGAAGCTTTCTTT. Translating gives CASSLAVGYTEAFF.

V is TRBV15 and J is TRBJ2-7, with a possible D match to TRBD2 (6 bases). Germline V CDR1 and CDR2: LNHNV, YYDKDF (reference sequence). V lost 7 bases, J lost 3 bases, and 19 bases lay in between. This CDR3 has 15 amino acids. The CDR3 DNA is TGTGCCACCACCCCGGTTAGCGGAGCATTCTACGAGCAGTACTTC. This gives the protein CATTPVSGAFYEQYF.

The V and J genes are TRBV7-6 and TRBJ1-2, with D tentatively TRBD1 (5 bases). Trimming shortened V by 1 base and J by 3 bases, and 9 bases separated the two germline ends. From germline, CDR1 is SGHVS and CDR2 FNYEAQ. CDR3 size: 14 residues. The CDR3 sequence: CASSLEGQDYGYTF. Here the CDR3 DNA reads TGTGCCAGCAGCTTAGAGGGGCAGGACTATGGCTACACCTTC.

V is TRBV5-1 and J is TRBJ1-1; D is ambiguous. The germline gives CDR1 SGHRS, CDR2 YFSETQ. Between the trimmed V and J ends, which lost 1 base and 4 bases, there was a span of 11 bases. The CDR3 spans 14 residues. CDR3 coding DNA: TGCGCCAGCAGCTTGAGGGTCAAGGGCACTGAAGCTTTCTTT. It specifies CASSLRVKGTEAFF.

The rearrangement uses TRBV6-1 and TRBJ2-1, with D possibly TRBD1 on 6 matching bases. There are 12 residues in the CDR3. Germline V gene sequence: CDR1 MNHNS, CDR2 SASEGT. V was pared by 7 bases and J by 4 bases, with 8 bases between. The CDR3 spells CASTGTYNEQFF. The CDR3 DNA is TGTGCCAGCACAGGGACATACAATGAGCAGTTCTTC.

This clone was observed once. The chain is built from TRBV10-3 and TRBJ1-1; TRBD1 might be the D (5 bases). CDR3 size: 14 residues. Per the germline V gene, CDR1 is ENHRY and CDR2 is SYGVKD. Between the trimmed V and J ends, which lost 2 bases and 3 bases, there was a span of 10 bases. The CDR3 nucleotides read TGTGCCATCAGTGAGGGGGGTTTGGACACTGAAGCTTTCTTT. Translation: CAISEGGLDTEAFF.

This clone was counted a few times. The chain employs TRBV6-6 and TRBJ1-5; 7 bases agree with TRBD1. This CDR3 has 15 amino acids. Germline CDR1 MNHNY, CDR2 SVGAGI (reference sequence). With V trimmed by 0 bases and J by 6 bases, 5 bases remained unmatched. CDR3 sequence: CASSYSSGDSQPQHF. As DNA, the CDR3 is TGTGCCAGCAGTTACTCGTCAGGGGACAGTCAGCCCCAGCATTTT.

The chain links TRBV6-5 to TRBJ1-1; a possible D gene is TRBD1 (6 bases). V lost 6 bases, J lost 7 bases, and 18 bases lay in between. CDR1 is MNHEY, CDR2 SVGAGI, per germline. The length of the CDR3 is 14 residues. DNA for the CDR3: TGTGCCAGCAGGGGGGGGGCGGCGGCTATTGAAGCTTTCTTT. It translates to CASRGGAAAIEAFF.

The V gene is TRBV5-6, the J gene TRBJ1-6; TRBD1 matches 7 bases. Germline CDR1 and CDR2: SGHDT and YYEEEE. V lost 0 bases to trimming and J lost 13 bases; unmatched junction nucleotides: 16. This CDR3 contains 17 residues. The CDR3 nucleotides read TGTGCCAGCAGCTTGGCTGGATGGGGACAGCGCGGGCGGCCCCTCCACTTT. It is translated as CASSLAGWGQRGRPLHF.

This clone was seen a few times. The V call is TRBV28, the J call TRBJ2-1, with 7 bases lining up with TRBD1. The CDR3 runs 16 residues. Trimming took 4 bases from V and 8 from J; bases not matched to a gene: 14. CDR1 is MDHEN, CDR2 SYDVKM, per germline. CDR3 coding DNA: TGTGCCAGCAGTTCCCAATTCCAGGGGGTTATGGATGAGCAGTTCTTC. Translation gives CASSSQFQGVMDEQFF.

V and J are TRBV19 and TRBJ2-1; 7 positions match TRBD2. This CDR3 has 13 residues. The trim removed 1 base at V and 8 bases at J, leaving 2 bases unmatched. Germline CDR1 LNHDA, CDR2 SQIVND (reference sequence). The CDR3 DNA reads TGTGCCAGTAGTATAGCGGGAGGCGATGAGCAGTTCTTC. Its translation is CASSIAGGDEQFF. Using reference TRBV19 and TRBJ2-1 for the parts outside the CDR3, the full variable domain is DGGITQSPKYLFRKEGQNVTLSCEQNLNHDAMYWYRQDPGQGLRLIYYSQIVNDFQKGDIAEGYSVSREKKESFPLTVTSAQKNPTAFYLCASSIAGGDEQFFGPGTRLTVL.

The rearrangement links TRBV9 to TRBJ2-5; D may be TRBD1 or TRBD2 (6 bases each). CDR3 length: 15 amino acids. Germline CDR1 is SGDLS and CDR2 is YYNGEE. Trimming left V 1 base short and J 7 bases short, with 17 bases between. DNA of the CDR3: TGTGCCAGCAGCGTAACAGGGAGGCTAGAGGGGACCCAGTACTTC. Translation gives CASSVTGRLEGTQYF. The complete variable domain, with remaining parts taken from reference TRBV9 and TRBJ2-5, reads DSGVTQTPKHLITATGQRVTLRCSPRSGDLSVYWYQQSLDQGLQFLIQYYNGEERAKGNILERFSAQQFPDLHSELNLSSLELGDSALYFCASSVTGRLEGTQYFGPGTRLLVL.

The chain carries TRBV5-1 and TRBJ1-3; D call uncertain. Germline-derived CDR1 and CDR2 are SGHRS and YFSETQ. V was shortened by 2 bases and J by 3 bases, with 9 bases between the two germline ends. CDR3 length: 14 amino acids. Here the CDR3 DNA reads TGCGCCAGCAGCTTTACAGCGGGTGGAAACACCATATATTTT. This sequence encodes CASSFTAGGNTIYF. The variable domain in full, with the rest retrieved from reference TRBV5-1 and TRBJ1-3, is KAGVTQTPRYLIKTRGQQVTLSCSPISGHRSVSWYQQTPGQGLQFLFEYFSETQRNKGNFPGRFSGRQFSNSRSEMNVSTLELGDSALYLCASSFTAGGNTIYFGEGSWLTVV.

The rearrangement links TRBV29-1 to TRBJ2-7; D is undetermined. The CDR3 is 10 amino acids. Trimming shortened V by 2 bases and J by 5 bases, and 4 bases separated the two germline ends. Germline CDR1 SQVTM, CDR2 ANQGSEA. This chain's CDR3 is CSVENNEQYF. The DNA for the CDR3 is TGCAGCGTTGAAAACAACGAGCAGTACTTC.

This chain connects TRBV27 to TRBJ1-1; unclear D gene. This CDR3 has 19 amino acids. Germline V lookup: CDR1 MNHEY, CDR2 SMNVEV (reference sequence). Trimming pared 3 bases from V and 0 bases from J, leaving 23 bases between. CDR3 DNA: TGTGCCAGCAGTTTTAGGATTGACTTGGCGAACGTGATGAACACTGAAGCTTTCTTT. This codes for CASSFRIDLANVMNTEAFF.